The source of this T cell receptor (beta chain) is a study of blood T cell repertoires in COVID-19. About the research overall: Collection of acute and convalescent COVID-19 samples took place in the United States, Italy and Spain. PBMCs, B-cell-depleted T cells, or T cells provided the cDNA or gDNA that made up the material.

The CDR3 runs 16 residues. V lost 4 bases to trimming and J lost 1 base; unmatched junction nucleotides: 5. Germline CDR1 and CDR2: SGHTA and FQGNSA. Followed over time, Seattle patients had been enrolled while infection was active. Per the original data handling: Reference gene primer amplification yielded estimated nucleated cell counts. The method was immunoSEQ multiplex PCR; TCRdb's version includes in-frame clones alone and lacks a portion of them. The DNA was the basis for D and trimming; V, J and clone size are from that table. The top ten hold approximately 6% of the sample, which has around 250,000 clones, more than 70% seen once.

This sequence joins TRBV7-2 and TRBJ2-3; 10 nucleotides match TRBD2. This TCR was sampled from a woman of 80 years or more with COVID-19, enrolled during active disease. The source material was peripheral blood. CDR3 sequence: CASSSYGTSGTDTQYF. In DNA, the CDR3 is TGTGCCAGCAGCTCCTACGGGACTAGCGGCACAGATACGCAGTATTTT. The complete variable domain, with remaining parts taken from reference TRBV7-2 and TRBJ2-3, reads GAGVSQSPSNKVTEKGKDVELRCDPISGHTALYWYRQSLGQGLEFLIYFQGNSAPDKSGLPSDRFSAERTGGSVSTLTIQRTQQEDSAVYLCASSSYGTSGTDTQYFGPGTRLTVL.